The 30 T cell receptor beta chains in this list originate from one sample, sequenced in a study of T cell changes during pregnancy in multiple sclerosis. The repertoire was sequenced with immunoSEQ multiplex PCR; TCRdb's copy has only in-frame clones and lacks some. The table shows some 94,000 clones, with 85% to 95% occurring only once. Material: peripheral blood, obtained in the first trimester of pregnancy. These receptors were obtained from a female donor in good health, enrolled as a control in a pregnancy study.

This clone was recorded only once. The chain is built from TRBV19 and TRBJ1-5; D gene uncertain. CDR1 is LNHDA and CDR2 is SQIVND in the germline V gene (reference sequence). Deletions cut 3 bases from V and 6 bases from J, with 18 bases between. The CDR3 covers 16 residues. This chain's CDR3 is CASSMRVVGIRQPQHF. In DNA form, the CDR3 reads TGTGCCAGTAGTATGCGGGTAGTAGGGATCCGTCAGCCCCAGCATTTT.

The chain recombines TRBV7-8 with TRBJ2-2, with D unclear. Germline CDR1 is SGHVS and CDR2 is FQNEAQ. V lost 4 bases and J 3 bases, leaving 12 bases between the germline ends. CDR3 size: 15 residues. DNA of the CDR3: TGTGCCAGCAGCTCTCCGATCAGTTACACCGGGGAGCTGTTTTTT. Its protein product is CASSSPISYTGELFF.

Only one count was recorded for this clone. This chain links TRBV9 with TRBJ2-1, with D possibly TRBD2 on 6 matching bases. Trimming took 0 bases from V and 4 from J, leaving 11 bases between them. Germline V gene data show CDR1 as SGDLS and CDR2 as YYNGEE. This CDR3 spans 15 amino acids. The CDR3 DNA reads TGTGCCAGCAGCGTAGGAGTGGGGGGATACAATGAGCAGTTCTTC. Its translation is CASSVGVGGYNEQFF.

Comment on this clone: The junction departs from the called germline gene at one end, perhaps through a read error. The chain recombines TRBV30 with TRBJ1-1; a weak D match, TRBD1 (5 bases). CDR3 length equals 14 residues. Per the germline V gene, CDR1 is GTSNPN and CDR2 is SVGIG (reference sequence). The CDR3 loop reads CAWSVAGMKTEAFF. The CDR3, as DNA: TGTGCCTGGAGTGTGGCAGGGATGAAAACTGAAGCTTTCTTT.

The chain uses TRBV5-1 and TRBJ2-2; D unclear. With 4 bases removed from V and 2 bases from J, the gap between germline ends came to 9 bases. Germline V gene sequence: CDR1 SGHRS, CDR2 YFSETQ. The CDR3 length is 14 residues. DNA for the CDR3: TGCGCCAGCAGCACGCCACTTAACACCGGGGAGCTGTTTTTT. Translating gives CASSTPLNTGELFF.

The chain employs TRBV7-3 and TRBJ2-1, with D maybe TRBD1 (5 bases). Germline V gene sequence: CDR1 SGHTA, CDR2 FQGTGA. The CDR3 is made up of 13 amino acids. Trimming took off 4 bases at V and 7 bases at J, with 11 bases between the two ends. The CDR3 is CASSSQGSNEQFF. For the CDR3, the DNA is TGTGCCAGCAGCTCCCAGGGTTCGAATGAGCAGTTCTTC.

The gene calls are TRBV15 and TRBJ1-4; 8 nucleotides line up with TRBD1. Germline V gene sequence: CDR1 LNHNV, CDR2 YYDKDF (reference sequence). This CDR3 spans 14 amino acids. The J segment lost 10 bases and the V segment lost 1 base, leaving 5 bases of the junction unmatched. The CDR3 region is CATSRGQGTVKLFF. DNA of the CDR3: TGTGCCACCAGCAGAGGACAGGGGACAGTAAAACTGTTTTTT.

The CDR3 DNA follows: TGCGCCAGCAGCCCCGACATATCGAACACCGGGGAGCTGTTTTTT. It translates to CASSPDISNTGELFF. The genes are TRBV5-1 and TRBJ2-2; no definite D call. Germline V gives CDR1 SGHRS, CDR2 YFSETQ. V was clipped by 4 bases and J by 0 bases, with 10 bases between them. The CDR3 has 15 amino acids.

This clone was recorded many times. V usage is TRBV5-8 and J usage is TRBJ2-7; possible D gene TRBD1, 6 bases. Looked up from germline, CDR1 is SGHTS and CDR2 is YDEGEE. V dropped 4 bases and J dropped 5 bases, with 13 bases sitting between them. This CDR3 has 13 residues. CDR3 residues: CASSPRNRDEQYF. In nucleotides, the CDR3 is TGTGCCAGCAGCCCCCGGAACAGGGACGAGCAGTACTTC.

V usage is TRBV13 and J usage is TRBJ2-1, with a weak D call TRBD2 (7 bases). The CDR3 contains 15 residues. Germline lookup yields CDR1 PRHDT and CDR2 FYEKMQ (reference sequence). Trimming removed 4 bases at V and 7 bases at J, with 17 bases between. DNA for the CDR3: TGTGCCAGCAGCTCAAGTCGGGGGGCCTTGAATGAGCAGTTCTTC. Protein: CASSSSRGALNEQFF.

The chain has TRBV21-1 and TRBJ2-4; the table's D call, TRBD2, has no DNA check behind it. TRBV21-1 is classified as a pseudogene. The CDR3 covers 16 residues. The CDR3 protein is CARGTSGEVAKNIQYF. The CDR3 nucleotides read TGTGCCAGAGGGACTAGCGGGGAAGTGGCCAAAAACATTCAGTACTTC.

This sequence joins TRBV4-3 and TRBJ1-2; 9 positions match TRBD1. The germline CDR1 and CDR2 sequences are LGHNA and YSLEER. After removal of 1 base from V and 4 bases from J, the junction contained 7 bases not matched to a gene. CDR3 length equals 16 residues. The CDR3 is CASSQGGQGSAYGYTF. CDR3 sequence (DNA): TGCGCCAGCAGCCAAGGAGGACAGGGGAGCGCCTATGGCTACACCTTC.

J is TRBJ1-6 and V is TRBV28; 9 positions agree with TRBD1. J lost 9 bases, V lost 6 bases, and 6 bases had no gene match. The CDR3 totals 14 residues. Germline V gene data show CDR1 as MDHEN and CDR2 as SYDVKM. The CDR3 loop reads CASSRRDRASPLHF. The CDR3 nucleotides are TGTGCCAGCAGCCGCCGGGACAGGGCTTCACCCCTCCACTTT.

The chain links TRBV19 to TRBJ1-2; D is unclear. V was pared by 3 bases and J by 4 bases, with 15 bases between. CDR1 LNHDA and CDR2 SQIVND come from the germline V gene (reference sequence). The CDR3 spans 15 residues. The CDR3 spells CASSIAASEGYGYTF. The CDR3 bases are TGTGCCAGTAGTATCGCTGCGAGTGAGGGCTATGGCTACACCTTC.

A single count supports this clone. The rearrangement joins TRBV5-1 to TRBJ1-1; D is perhaps TRBD1 (5 bases). Trimming removed 7 bases at V and 1 base at J, with 17 bases between. The germline V gene has CDR1 SGHRS and CDR2 YFSETQ. The CDR3 extends over 15 amino acids. The CDR3 region has the DNA TGCGCCAGCCGCGAACGCACAGGTGGGAACACTGAAGCTTTCTTT. Its translation: CASRERTGGNTEAFF.

The chain links TRBV7-8 to TRBJ2-7, with TRBD2 matching over 7 bases. Germline V CDR1 and CDR2: SGHVS, FQNEAQ. J lost 5 bases, V lost 3 bases, and 10 bases had no gene match. The CDR3 is 15 residues long. The CDR3 is CASSLRGGGRNEQYF. CDR3 bases: TGTGCCAGCAGCTTGCGCGGGGGAGGGAGAAACGAGCAGTACTTC.

This rearrangement joins TRBV6-5 to TRBJ1-3; the match to TRBD1 covers 7 bases. Germline loops: CDR1 MNHEY, CDR2 SVGAGI. With 5 bases clipped from V and 6 bases from J, the junction kept 4 bases outside the gene matches. This CDR3 region has 13 residues. CDR3 region: CASSPDRANTIYF. The CDR3 bases are TGTGCCAGCAGTCCCGACAGGGCAAACACCATATATTTT.

The V gene is TRBV18, the J gene TRBJ2-3; 7 bases map to TRBD1. The CDR3 totals 16 residues. V was pared by 3 bases and J by 2 bases, with 8 bases of the junction left unmatched. Germline V CDR1 and CDR2: KGHSH, LQKENI. CDR3 in amino acids: CASSPWGTDHTDTQYF. DNA for the CDR3: TGTGCCAGCTCACCTTGGGGGACAGACCACACAGATACGCAGTATTTT.

V and J are TRBV7-6 and TRBJ2-5; tentatively, D is TRBD1 (5 bases). V was cut by 5 bases and J by 7 bases, with 17 bases left in between. The CDR3 is made up of 14 amino acids. Germline loops: CDR1 SGHVS, CDR2 FNYEAQ. CDR3 amino acids: CASSQVPGQGTQYF. CDR3 nucleotides: TGTGCCAGCAGCCAGGTCCCAGGCCAGGGGACCCAGTACTTC.

The chain combines TRBV2 with TRBJ1-1; possibly TRBD1 for D (5 bases). V shed 6 bases and J shed 6 bases, with 11 bases lying between them. CDR3 size: 12 residues. CDR1 SNHLY and CDR2 FYNNEI come from the germline V gene. CDR3 in DNA: TGTGCCAGCAGATACGTGGGGCCTGAAGCTTTCTTT. As protein: CASRYVGPEAFF.

V is TRBV5-1 and J is TRBJ2-5; TRBD2 aligns across 7 bases. Trimming took 2 bases from V and 1 from J; bases not matched to a gene: 5. From germline, CDR1 is SGHRS and CDR2 YFSETQ. CDR3 length: 15 residues. The DNA of the CDR3 is TGCGCCAGCAGCTTACGAAGCGGGGCCCAAGAGACCCAGTACTTC. Its translation: CASSLRSGAQETQYF.

The chain is built from TRBV30 and TRBJ1-1, with D tentatively TRBD1 (6 bases). In germline, CDR1 is GTSNPN, CDR2 SVGIG (reference sequence). CDR3 size: 19 residues. Between the trimmed V and J ends, which lost 1 base and 1 base, there was a span of 25 bases. CDR3 sequence (DNA): TGTGCCTGGAGTGAATCGGGCCCGGGACATAACGCTCAGAACACTGAAGCTTTCTTT. This translates into CAWSESGPGHNAQNTEAFF.

The chain has TRBV18 and TRBJ2-1; 7 bases are shared with TRBD2. CDR1 is KGHSH and CDR2 is LQKENI in the germline V gene. This CDR3 is 14 amino acids long. V gave up 3 bases and J gave up 8 bases; unmatched junction bases: 7. CDR3 DNA sequence: TGTGCCAGCTCACCGCGGGGGACTGGCGATGAGCAGTTCTTC. As protein: CASSPRGTGDEQFF. The full variable domain, rest sourced from reference TRBV18 and TRBJ2-1, is NAGVMQNPRHLVRRRGQEARLRCSPMKGHSHVYWYRQLPEEGLKFMVYLQKENIIDESGMPKERFSAEFPKEGPSILRIQQVVRGDSAAYFCASSPRGTGDEQFFGPGTRLTVL.

The rearrangement links TRBV6-1 to TRBJ1-1; no clear D. This CDR3 comprises 10 residues. Per the germline V gene, CDR1 is MNHNS and CDR2 is SASEGT. V lost 3 bases, J lost 13 bases, and 9 bases lay in between. The chain's CDR3 is CASSETFIFF. CDR3 bases: TGTGCCAGCAGTGAGACATTTATTTTCTTT.

The chain uses TRBV27 and TRBJ1-1; D uncertain. Trimming left V 7 bases short and J 1 base short, with 10 bases between. Germline V lookup: CDR1 MNHEY, CDR2 SMNVEV (reference sequence). The CDR3 has 13 amino acids. The DNA for the CDR3 is TGTGCCAGCAAATTTTCCTGGAACACTGAAGCTTTCTTT. Its protein is CASKFSWNTEAFF.

The chain uses TRBV5-6 and TRBJ1-5, with D tentatively TRBD1 (6 bases). Trimming left V 0 bases short and J 1 base short, with 8 bases between. This CDR3 is 15 amino acids long. Per germline, CDR1 SGHDT and CDR2 YYEEEE. The DNA of the CDR3 is TGTGCCAGCAGCTTGGGTAGGGGGAGCAATCAGCCCCAGCATTTT. Residues: CASSLGRGSNQPQHF.

CDR3 sequence reads: CASSRVTSGGETQYF. The CDR3 nucleotides read TGTGCCAGCAGCCGGGTGACTAGCGGGGGTGAGACCCAGTACTTC. The chain uses TRBV7-9 and TRBJ2-5; 12 nucleotides line up with TRBD2. V was clipped by 5 bases and J by 5 bases; unmatched bases: 6. The CDR3 has 15 amino acids. Germline lookup yields CDR1 SEHNR and CDR2 FQNEAQ (reference sequence).

In this sample, this clone turned up once. This chain joins TRBV7-9 and TRBJ1-1; D perhaps matches TRBD1 (6 bases). The CDR3 is made up of 15 amino acids. Deletions cut 3 bases from V and 5 bases from J, with 16 bases between. Germline V gene data show CDR1 as SEHNR and CDR2 as FQNEAQ (reference sequence). CDR3 nucleotide sequence: TGTGCCAGCAGCTTCGTCACAGGGATTGGGACTGAAGCTTTCTTT. Encoded protein: CASSFVTGIGTEAFF. The entire variable domain, with the rest obtained from reference TRBV7-9 and TRBJ1-1, is as follows: DTGVSQNPRHKITKRGQNVTFRCDPISEHNRLYWYRQTLGQGPEFLTYFQNEAQLEKSRLLSDRFSAERPKGSFSTLEIQRTEQGDSAMYLCASSFVTGIGTEAFFGQGTRLTVV.

The chain uses TRBV6-1 and TRBJ1-4; D gene unclear. This CDR3 is 16 amino acids long. V was cut by 2 bases and J by 0 bases, with 10 bases left in between. From germline, CDR1 is MNHNS and CDR2 SASEGT. CDR3 coding DNA: TGTGCCAGCAGTGAAATGTCGGGTGCAACTAATGAAAAACTGTTTTTT. Translated: CASSEMSGATNEKLFF.

The chain couples TRBV27 to TRBJ1-3, with 8 bases fitting TRBD1. Germline lookup yields CDR1 MNHEY and CDR2 SMNVEV (reference sequence). J was trimmed by 4 bases and V by 5 bases; bases with no gene match: 4. The CDR3 runs 14 residues. The CDR3 loop is CASSPTGVGNTIYF. In DNA form, the CDR3 reads TGTGCCAGCAGTCCGACAGGGGTCGGAAACACCATATATTTT.